A selection of T cell receptor beta chains follows, all from one sample in a study of graft-versus-host responses after intestinal transplantation. These receptors lack a known antigen. Sequencing was performed with immunoSEQ multiplex PCR; in TCRdb, only in-frame clones are kept and a portion is missing. The profile covers over 70,000 clones, with around 89% appearing a single time and roughly 3.9% taken by the ten largest. Sequenced here: unstimulated CD8+ T cells sorted from spleen or lymph node cells, sampled before transplant. Receptors were obtained from a human donor who was the organ donor for an intestinal transplant. Both conserved end residues are part of each CDR3. Each record gives: J gene, D gene, V gene, clone size, CDR3 protein, CDR3 DNA. The D gene is left open where the match is weak. Clone sizes are given selectively: once, few, many, or a class where the clone is expanded.

TRBJ1-1	-	TRBV13	-	CASSLGPMNTEAFF	TGTGCCAGCAGCTTAGGACCTATGAACACTGAAGCTTTCTTT
TRBJ2-5	TRBD2	TRBV27	-	CASSSQLAGKTEETQYF	TGTGCCAGCAGTTCTCAACTAGCGGGGAAAACGGAAGAGACCCAGTACTTC
TRBJ1-1	-	TRBV7-9	-	CASSLDFPREAFF	TGTGCCAGCAGCTTAGACTTCCCTAGGGAAGCTTTCTTT
TRBJ1-5	-	TRBV7-2	few	CASSLWGGNQPQHF	TGTGCCAGCAGCTTATGGGGGGGGAATCAGCCCCAGCATTTT
TRBJ2-5	-	TRBV10-2	-	CASSDFMRETQYF	TGCGCCAGCAGTGATTTTATGCGGGAGACCCAGTACTTC
TRBJ1-2	-	TRBV18	-	CASSPPDRVYGYTF	TGTGCCAGCTCACCACCCGACAGAGTCTATGGCTACACCTTC
TRBJ1-5	-	TRBV13	-	CASSLGGQDSNQPQHF	TGTGCCAGCAGCTTAGGGGGACAAGATAGCAATCAGCCCCAGCATTTT
TRBJ2-2	-	TRBV10-3	few	CAISEFGTPPNTGELFF	TGTGCCATCAGTGAGTTTGGCACCCCGCCGAACACCGGGGAGCTGTTTTTT
TRBJ1-5	-	TRBV28	-	CASSEDRFNQPQHF	TGTGCCAGCAGCGAAGACAGGTTCAATCAGCCCCAGCATTTT
TRBJ2-1	-	TRBV19	-	CASRSGPSYNEQFF	TGTGCCAGTAGGAGCGGTCCCTCCTACAATGAGCAGTTCTTC
TRBJ1-2	-	TRBV11-2	-	CASSLVEQGRDYGYTF	TGTGCCAGCAGCTTAGTCGAGCAGGGAAGGGACTATGGCTACACCTTC
TRBJ2-2	-	TRBV2	-	CASNGQPFIGETGELFF	TGTGCCAGCAATGGACAGCCCTTCATTGGAGAAACCGGGGAGCTGTTTTTT
TRBJ2-3	TRBD1	TRBV11-2	-	CASSLGQGADTQYF	TGTGCCAGCAGCTTAGGGCAGGGGGCAGATACGCAGTATTTT
TRBJ1-5	-	TRBV5-6	-	CASSFGSNQPQHF	TGTGCCAGCAGCTTTGGCAGCAATCAGCCCCAGCATTTT
TRBJ2-5	TRBD2	TRBV4-2	-	CASSQDSGGPTGKETQYF	TGTGCCAGCAGCCAAGATAGCGGGGGGCCAACGGGGAAAGAGACCCAGTACTTC
TRBJ1-1	TRBD1	TRBV29-1	-	CSVEDFTGGRTEAFF	TGCAGCGTTGAAGATTTTACAGGGGGCCGCACTGAAGCTTTCTTT
TRBJ1-2	-	TRBV6-5	once	CASSYPEEGPNYGYTF	TGTGCCAGCAGTTACCCGGAGGAGGGACCCAACTATGGCTACACCTTC
TRBJ1-2	-	TRBV29-1	once	CSVEITGHYGYTF	TGCAGCGTTGAAATTACAGGGCACTATGGCTACACCTTC